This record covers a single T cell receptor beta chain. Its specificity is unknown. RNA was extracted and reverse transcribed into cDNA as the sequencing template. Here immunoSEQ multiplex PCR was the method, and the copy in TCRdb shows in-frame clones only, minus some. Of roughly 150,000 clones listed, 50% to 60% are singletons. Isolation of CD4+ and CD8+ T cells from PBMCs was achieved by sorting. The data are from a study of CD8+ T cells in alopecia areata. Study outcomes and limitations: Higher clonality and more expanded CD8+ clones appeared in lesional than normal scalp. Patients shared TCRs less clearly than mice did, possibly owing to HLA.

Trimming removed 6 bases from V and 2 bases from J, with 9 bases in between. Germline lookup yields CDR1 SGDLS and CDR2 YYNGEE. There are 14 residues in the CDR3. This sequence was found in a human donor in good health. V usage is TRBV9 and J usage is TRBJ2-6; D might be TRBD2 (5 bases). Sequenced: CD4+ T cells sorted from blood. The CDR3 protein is CASTPAAGANVLTF. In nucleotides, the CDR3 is TGTGCCAGCACCCCAGCGGCTGGGGCCAACGTCCTGACTTTC.